In its sample, the clone carrying this T cell receptor (beta chain) was seen many times. Its antigen remains unidentified. These data belong to a study of identical twins. Study-level points and caveats: Whereas memory repertoires showed no such difference, abundant cord blood beta clonotypes carried fewer insertions. Twins' excess sharing was less marked for out-of-frame beta sequences. Invariant MAIT and iNKT cells are populations that could partly confound zero-insertion analyses.

Germline loops: CDR1 MNHEY, CDR2 SVGAGI. The CDR3 spans 12 residues. V lost 4 bases, J lost 6 bases, and 9 bases lay in between. TCRdb passed the 5' RACE reads through MiXCR, listing each CDR3 protein once. The sample records hundreds of thousands of distinct CDR3 sequences, 5.5% to 6.5% being singletons. This TCR was recovered from a young man in good health. The sequenced material came from naive T cells sorted from blood. This chain links TRBV6-5 with TRBJ1-1; unclear D gene. CDR3 in amino acids: CASSSPRAEAFF. The CDR3 DNA reads TGTGCCAGCAGTTCCCCTAGGGCTGAAGCTTTCTTT.